Sequencing of this T cell receptor (beta chain) was carried out in a study of sequential checkpoint blockade in melanoma. On the study more broadly: Randomization was 1:1 between first-line nivolumab→ipilimumab and ipilimumab→nivolumab. After both sequences, patients received maintenance nivolumab.

A few counts support this clone. Treatment specified: randomized to nivolumab then ipilimumab (arm A) or the reverse (arm B). Patients had received no earlier DNA-damaging chemotherapy. From thawed PBMCs, live CD3+CD8+ cells negative for CD19 and CD56 were sorted. Method: immunoSEQ multiplex PCR; TCRdb's copy keeps in-frame clones and lacks some. The sample includes more than 15,000 clones, 70% of them seen just once. Trimming took 0 bases from V and 5 from J, leaving 20 bases between them. This CDR3 is 17 amino acids long. Germline V lookup: CDR1 SGDLS, CDR2 YYNGEE. The chain carries TRBV9 and TRBJ1-1; D is possibly TRBD1 (5 bases). Here the sequenced sample was CD8+ T cells sorted from blood (inferred from file names), taken from a patient given nivolumab and ipilimumab in sequence. The origin of this receptor is a human donor with melanoma. The CDR3 sequence is CASSVAGDLRRETEAFF. The CDR3 DNA follows: TGTGCCAGCAGCGTAGCGGGGGACTTACGACGGGAAACTGAAGCTTTCTTT.